This TCR beta chain emerged from a study of blood T cell repertoires in COVID-19. Study context: Sources were T cells, B-cell-depleted T cells, or PBMCs; the material itself was cDNA or gDNA.

In the source study's methods: Estimation of nucleated cell counts relied on the amplification of reference gene primers. Assay: immunoSEQ multiplex PCR; the TCRdb copy retains only in-frame clones and omits some. V, J and clone size were drawn from that table, and D and trimming were deduced from the DNA. The table includes roughly 150,000 clones, 85% detected once. CDR1 is SGHDT and CDR2 is YYEEEE in the germline V gene. Trimming removed 1 base from V and 7 bases from J, with 6 bases in between. CDR3 length equals 13 residues. The sequenced sample was peripheral blood. This chain links TRBV5-6 with TRBJ1-6; D is unresolved. This TCR was recovered from a woman aged 80 or over with COVID-19, enrolled during active disease. The DNA for the CDR3 is TGTGCCAGCAGCTTGACCGGGAATTCACCCCTCCACTTT. Protein sequence: CASSLTGNSPLHF.